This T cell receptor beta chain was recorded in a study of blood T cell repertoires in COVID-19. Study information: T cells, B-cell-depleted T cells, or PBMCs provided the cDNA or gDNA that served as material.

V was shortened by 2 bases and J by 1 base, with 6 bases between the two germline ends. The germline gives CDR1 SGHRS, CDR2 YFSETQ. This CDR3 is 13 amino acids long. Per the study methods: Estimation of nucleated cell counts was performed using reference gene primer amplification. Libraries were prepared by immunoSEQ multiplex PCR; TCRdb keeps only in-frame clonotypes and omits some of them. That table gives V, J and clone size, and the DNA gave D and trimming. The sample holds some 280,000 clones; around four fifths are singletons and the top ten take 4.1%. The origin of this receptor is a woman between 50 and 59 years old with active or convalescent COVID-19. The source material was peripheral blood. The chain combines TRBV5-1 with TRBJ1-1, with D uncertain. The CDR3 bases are TGCGCCAGCAGCTTTAACACGAACACTGAAGCTTTCTTT. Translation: CASSFNTNTEAFF. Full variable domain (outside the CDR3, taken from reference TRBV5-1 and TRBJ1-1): KAGVTQTPRYLIKTRGQQVTLSCSPISGHRSVSWYQQTPGQGLQFLFEYFSETQRNKGNFPGRFSGRQFSNSRSEMNVSTLELGDSALYLCASSFNTNTEAFFGQGTRLTVV.